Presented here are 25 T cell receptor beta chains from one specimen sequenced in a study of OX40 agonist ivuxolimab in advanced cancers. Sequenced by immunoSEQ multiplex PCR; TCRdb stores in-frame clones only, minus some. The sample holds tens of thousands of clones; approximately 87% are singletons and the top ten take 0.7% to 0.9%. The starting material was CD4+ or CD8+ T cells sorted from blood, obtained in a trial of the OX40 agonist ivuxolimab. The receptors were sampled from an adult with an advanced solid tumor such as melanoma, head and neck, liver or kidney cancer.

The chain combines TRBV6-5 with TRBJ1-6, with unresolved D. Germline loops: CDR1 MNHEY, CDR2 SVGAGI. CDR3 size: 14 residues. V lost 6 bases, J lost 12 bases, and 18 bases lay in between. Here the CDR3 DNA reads TGTGCCAGCAGCCGCAGTTACATATCCCGACCCCTCCACTTT. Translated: CASSRSYISRPLHF.

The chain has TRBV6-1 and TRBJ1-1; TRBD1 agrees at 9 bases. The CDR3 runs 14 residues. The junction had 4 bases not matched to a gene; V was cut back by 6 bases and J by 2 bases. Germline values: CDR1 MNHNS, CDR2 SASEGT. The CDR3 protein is CASRRDRANTEAFF. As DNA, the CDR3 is TGTGCCAGCAGAAGGGACAGGGCCAACACTGAAGCTTTCTTT.

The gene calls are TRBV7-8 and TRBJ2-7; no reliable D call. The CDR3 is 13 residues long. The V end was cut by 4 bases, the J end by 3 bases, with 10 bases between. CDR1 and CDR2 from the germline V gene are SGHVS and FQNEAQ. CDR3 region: CASSWATLYEQYF. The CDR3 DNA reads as TGTGCCAGCAGCTGGGCGACCCTCTACGAGCAGTACTTC.

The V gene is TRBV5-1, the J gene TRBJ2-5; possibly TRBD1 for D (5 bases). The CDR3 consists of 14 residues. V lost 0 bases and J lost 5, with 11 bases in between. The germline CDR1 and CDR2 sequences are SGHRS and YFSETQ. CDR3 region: CASSLEARAETQYF. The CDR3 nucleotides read TGCGCCAGCAGCTTGGAAGCCAGGGCCGAGACCCAGTACTTC.

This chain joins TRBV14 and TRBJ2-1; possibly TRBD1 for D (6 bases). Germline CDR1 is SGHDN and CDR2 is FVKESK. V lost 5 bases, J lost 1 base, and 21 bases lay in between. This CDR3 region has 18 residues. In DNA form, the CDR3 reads TGTGCCAGCAGCTTCTACAATTACAGGGTACGGTCCTACAATGAGCAGTTCTTC. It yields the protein CASSFYNYRVRSYNEQFF.

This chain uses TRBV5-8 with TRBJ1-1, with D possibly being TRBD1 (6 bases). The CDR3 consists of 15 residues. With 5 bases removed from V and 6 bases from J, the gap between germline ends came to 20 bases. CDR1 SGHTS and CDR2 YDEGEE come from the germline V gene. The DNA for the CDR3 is TGTGCCAGCAGACCGCTGAGCAGGGGACTCTCTGAAGCTTTCTTT. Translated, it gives CASRPLSRGLSEAFF.

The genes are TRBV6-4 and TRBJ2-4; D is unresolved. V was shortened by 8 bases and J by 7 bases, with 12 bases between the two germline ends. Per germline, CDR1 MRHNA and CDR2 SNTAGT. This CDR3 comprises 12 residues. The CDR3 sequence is CASSSDDNIQYF. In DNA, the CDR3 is TGTGCCAGCTCCTCGGACGACAACATTCAGTACTTC.

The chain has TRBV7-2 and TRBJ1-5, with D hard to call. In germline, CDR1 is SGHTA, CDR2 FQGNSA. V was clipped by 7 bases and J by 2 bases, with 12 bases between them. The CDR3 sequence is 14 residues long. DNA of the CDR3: TGTGCCAGCACCCTGGACCAGGGCAATCAGCCCCAGCATTTT. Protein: CASTLDQGNQPQHF.

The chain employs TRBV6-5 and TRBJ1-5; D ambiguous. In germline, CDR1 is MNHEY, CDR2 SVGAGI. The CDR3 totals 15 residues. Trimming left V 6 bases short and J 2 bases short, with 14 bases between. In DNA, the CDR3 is TGTGCCAGCAGCCGAGACACATTCGGCAATCAGCCCCAGCATTTT. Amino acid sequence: CASSRDTFGNQPQHF.

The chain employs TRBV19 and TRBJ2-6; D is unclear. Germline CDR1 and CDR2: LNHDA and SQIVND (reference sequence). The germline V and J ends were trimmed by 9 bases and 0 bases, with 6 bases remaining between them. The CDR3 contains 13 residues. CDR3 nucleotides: TGTGCCAGCCGATACTCTGGGGCCAACGTCCTGACTTTC. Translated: CASRYSGANVLTF. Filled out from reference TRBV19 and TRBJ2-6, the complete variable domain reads DGGITQSPKYLFRKEGQNVTLSCEQNLNHDAMYWYRQDPGQGLRLIYYSQIVNDFQKGDIAEGYSVSREKKESFPLTVTSAQKNPTAFYLCASRYSGANVLTFGAGSRLTVL.

Here the CDR3 reads CASSLVPGRETQYF. The DNA of the CDR3 is TGTGCCAGCAGCTTAGTACCGGGACGAGAGACCCAGTACTTC. This chain joins TRBV11-2 and TRBJ2-5; possibly TRBD1 or TRBD2 for D (5 bases each). Germline loops: CDR1 SGHAT, CDR2 FQNNGV. V was shortened by 1 base and J by 4 bases, with 10 bases between the two germline ends. The CDR3 is made up of 14 amino acids.

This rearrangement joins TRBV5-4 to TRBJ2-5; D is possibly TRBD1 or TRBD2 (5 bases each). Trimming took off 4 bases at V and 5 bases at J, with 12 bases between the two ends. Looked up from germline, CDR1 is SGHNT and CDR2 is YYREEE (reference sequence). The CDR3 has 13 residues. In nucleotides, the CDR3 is TGTGCCAGCAGCCCTCGGGACGCCGAGACCCAGTACTTC. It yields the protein CASSPRDAETQYF.

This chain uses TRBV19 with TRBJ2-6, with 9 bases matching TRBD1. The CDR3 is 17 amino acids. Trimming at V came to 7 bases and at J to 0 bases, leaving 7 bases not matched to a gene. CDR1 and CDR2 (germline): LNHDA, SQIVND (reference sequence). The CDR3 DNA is TGTGCCAGTACCGCCGGGACAGGGCCCTCTGGGGCCAACGTCCTGACTTTC. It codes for CASTAGTGPSGANVLTF. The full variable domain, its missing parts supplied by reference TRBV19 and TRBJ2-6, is DGGITQSPKYLFRKEGQNVTLSCEQNLNHDAMYWYRQDPGQGLRLIYYSQIVNDFQKGDIAEGYSVSREKKESFPLTVTSAQKNPTAFYLCASTAGTGPSGANVLTFGAGSRLTVL.

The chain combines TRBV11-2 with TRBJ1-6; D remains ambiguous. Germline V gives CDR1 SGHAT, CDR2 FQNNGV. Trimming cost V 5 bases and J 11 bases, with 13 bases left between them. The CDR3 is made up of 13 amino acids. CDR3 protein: CASSSPNSPPLHF. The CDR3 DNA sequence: TGTGCCAGCAGCAGCCCAAACTCCCCACCCCTCCACTTT.

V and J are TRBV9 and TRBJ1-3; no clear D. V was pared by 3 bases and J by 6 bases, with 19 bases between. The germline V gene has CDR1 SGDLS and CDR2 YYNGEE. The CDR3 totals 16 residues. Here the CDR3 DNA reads TGTGCCAGCAGCGCAGGAGTTGACACCCGAGTAAACACCATATATTTT. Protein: CASSAGVDTRVNTIYF.

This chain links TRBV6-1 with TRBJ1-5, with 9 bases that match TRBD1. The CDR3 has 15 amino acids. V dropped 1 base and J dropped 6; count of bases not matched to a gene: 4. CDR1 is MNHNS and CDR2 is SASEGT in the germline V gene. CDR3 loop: CASSEGDRGTQPQHF. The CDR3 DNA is TGTGCCAGCAGTGAAGGAGACAGGGGGACTCAGCCCCAGCATTTT.

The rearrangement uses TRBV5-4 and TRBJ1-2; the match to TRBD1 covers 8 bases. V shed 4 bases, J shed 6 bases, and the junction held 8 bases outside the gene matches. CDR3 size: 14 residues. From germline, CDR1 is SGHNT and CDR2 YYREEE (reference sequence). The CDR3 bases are TGTGCCAGCAGCGCCTCGACAGGGGTACATGGCTACACCTTC. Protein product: CASSASTGVHGYTF.

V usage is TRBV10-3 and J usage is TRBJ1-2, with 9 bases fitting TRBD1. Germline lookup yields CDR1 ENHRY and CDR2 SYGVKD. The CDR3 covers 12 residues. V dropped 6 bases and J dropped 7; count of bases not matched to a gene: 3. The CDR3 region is CAIRGTGSGYTF. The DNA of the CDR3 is TGTGCCATCAGGGGGACAGGGTCTGGCTACACCTTC.

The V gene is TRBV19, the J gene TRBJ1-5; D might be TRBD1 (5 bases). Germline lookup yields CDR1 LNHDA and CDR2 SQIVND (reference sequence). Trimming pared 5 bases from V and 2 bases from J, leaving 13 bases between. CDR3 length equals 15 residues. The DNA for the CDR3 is TGTGCCAGTAGTCAGTCAGGGATGGGCAATCAGCCCCAGCATTTT. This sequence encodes CASSQSGMGNQPQHF.

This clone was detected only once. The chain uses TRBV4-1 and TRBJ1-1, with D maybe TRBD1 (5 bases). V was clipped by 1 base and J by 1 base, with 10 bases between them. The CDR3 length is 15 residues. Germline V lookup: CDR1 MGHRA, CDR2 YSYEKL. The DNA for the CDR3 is TGCGCCAGCAGCCAAGCCCCCAGGGAGAACACTGAAGCTTTCTTT. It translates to CASSQAPRENTEAFF.

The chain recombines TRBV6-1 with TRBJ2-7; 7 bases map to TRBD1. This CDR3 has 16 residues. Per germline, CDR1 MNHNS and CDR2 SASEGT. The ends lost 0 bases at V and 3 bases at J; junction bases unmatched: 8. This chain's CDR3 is CASSEAVGGQSYEQYF. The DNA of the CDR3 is TGTGCCAGCAGTGAAGCGGTAGGGGGACAGAGCTACGAGCAGTACTTC.

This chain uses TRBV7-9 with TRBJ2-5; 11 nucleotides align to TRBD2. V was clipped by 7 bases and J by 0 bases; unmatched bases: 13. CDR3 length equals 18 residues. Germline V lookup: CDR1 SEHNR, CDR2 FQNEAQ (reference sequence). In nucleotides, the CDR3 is TGTGCCAGCAAACTCGGGGCTAGCGGGGGGACCTACCAAGAGACCCAGTACTTC. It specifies CASKLGASGGTYQETQYF.

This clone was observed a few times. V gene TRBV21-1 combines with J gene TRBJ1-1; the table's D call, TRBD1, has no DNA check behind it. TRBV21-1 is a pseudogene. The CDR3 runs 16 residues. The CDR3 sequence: CASSKACDSRDTEAFF. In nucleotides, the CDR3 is TGTGCCAGCAGCAAAGCGTGCGACAGCCGCGACACTGAAGCTTTCTTT.

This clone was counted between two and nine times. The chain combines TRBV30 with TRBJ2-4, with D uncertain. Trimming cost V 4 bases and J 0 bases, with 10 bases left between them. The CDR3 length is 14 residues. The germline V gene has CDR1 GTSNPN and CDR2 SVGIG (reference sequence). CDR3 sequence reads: CAWKDKGAKNIQYF. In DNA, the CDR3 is TGTGCCTGGAAAGACAAAGGAGCCAAAAACATTCAGTACTTC.

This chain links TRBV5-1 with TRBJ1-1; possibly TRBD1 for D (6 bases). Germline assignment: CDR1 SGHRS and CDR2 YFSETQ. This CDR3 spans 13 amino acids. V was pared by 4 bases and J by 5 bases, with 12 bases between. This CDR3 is CASSLAGETEAFF. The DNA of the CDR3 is TGCGCCAGCAGCCTTGCAGGGGAAACTGAAGCTTTCTTT. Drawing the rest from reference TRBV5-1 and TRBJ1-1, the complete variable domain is KAGVTQTPRYLIKTRGQQVTLSCSPISGHRSVSWYQQTPGQGLQFLFEYFSETQRNKGNFPGRFSGRQFSNSRSEMNVSTLELGDSALYLCASSLAGETEAFFGQGTRLTVV.